This T cell receptor beta chain was documented in a study of OX40 agonist ivuxolimab in advanced cancers. Study at large: The dose-escalation cohort had hepatocellular carcinoma, melanoma, renal cell or head and neck cancer.

The data were produced by immunoSEQ multiplex PCR, yet TCRdb's version contains in-frame clones alone and is incomplete. The data contain about 43,000 clones, about 90% of them singletons. The receptor was isolated from an adult with an advanced solid tumor such as melanoma, head and neck, liver or kidney cancer. The sequenced sample was CD4+ or CD8+ T cells sorted from blood, obtained in a trial of the OX40 agonist ivuxolimab.

CDR3 bases: TGCGCCAGCAGTGAGACGAACAGACAAGAGACCCAGTACTTC. Residues: CASSETNRQETQYF. The chain recombines TRBV10-2 with TRBJ2-5; no firm D call. V dropped 2 bases and J dropped 2 bases, with 9 bases sitting between them. The CDR3 extends over 14 amino acids. The V gene's germline CDR1 is WSHSY and CDR2 SAAADI.